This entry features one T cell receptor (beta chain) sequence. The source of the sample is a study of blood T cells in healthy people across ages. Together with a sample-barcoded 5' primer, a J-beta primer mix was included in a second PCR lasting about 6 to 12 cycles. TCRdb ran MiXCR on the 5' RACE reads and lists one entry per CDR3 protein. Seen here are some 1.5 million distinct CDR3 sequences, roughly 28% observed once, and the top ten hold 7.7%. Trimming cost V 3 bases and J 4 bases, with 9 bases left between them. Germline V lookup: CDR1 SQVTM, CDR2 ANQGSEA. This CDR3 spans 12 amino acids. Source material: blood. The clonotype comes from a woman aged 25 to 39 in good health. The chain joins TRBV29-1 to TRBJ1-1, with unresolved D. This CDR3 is CSVETSGTEAFF. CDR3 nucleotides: TGCAGCGTTGAGACTTCGGGCACTGAAGCTTTCTTT.